Each of the 10 T cell receptor beta chains below was sequenced from the same sample in a study of T-cell reconstitution after alpha-beta-depleted transplantation in children. Unique molecular identifiers were incorporated during preparation of the TCRbeta library. TCRdb itself ran the PCR reads through MiXCR, one entry per CDR3 protein. The sample records about 460,000 distinct CDR3 sequences, roughly a tenth being singletons. The sequenced sample was PBMCs, obtained before TCRalphabeta/CD19-depleted stem cell transplant. These receptors were obtained from a child aged 2 to 15 with inherited bone marrow failure, due to receive a stem cell transplant.

This clonotype showed up many times. This CDR3 is CASSSTRLLGPYNEQFF. CDR3 DNA sequence: TGTGCCAGCAGCTCCACAAGATTACTAGGACCCTACAATGAGCAGTTCTTC. The chain couples TRBV7-8 to TRBJ2-1; D is possibly TRBD2 (5 bases). The CDR3 runs 17 residues. CDR1 and CDR2 from the germline V gene are SGHVS and FQNEAQ. V was trimmed by 4 bases and J by 2 bases, leaving 18 bases between them.

At least ten counts were recorded for this clonotype. V gene TRBV5-6 combines with J gene TRBJ2-1, with 7 bases that match TRBD2. V dropped 6 bases and J dropped 7; count of bases not matched to a gene: 10. Germline V gene sequence: CDR1 SGHDT, CDR2 YYEEEE. The length of the CDR3 is 14 residues. This chain's CDR3 is CASIDWGGGNEQFF. DNA of the CDR3: TGTGCCAGCATTGACTGGGGGGGTGGGAATGAGCAGTTCTTC.

The chain carries TRBV5-1 and TRBJ1-1; D may be TRBD1 (5 bases). V was cut by 6 bases and J by 1 base, with 10 bases left in between. The CDR3 extends over 13 amino acids. Germline lookup yields CDR1 SGHRS and CDR2 YFSETQ. CDR3 coding DNA: TGCGCCAGCACAGGGTTGGCGAACACTGAAGCTTTCTTT. Its translation: CASTGLANTEAFF.

This clonotype was seen ten or more times. The chain combines TRBV5-1 with TRBJ1-5, with TRBD1 as a possible D gene (5 bases). From germline, CDR1 is SGHRS and CDR2 YFSETQ. The CDR3 loop spans 14 amino acids. V dropped 0 bases and J dropped 4 bases, with 8 bases sitting between them. The CDR3 sequence: CASSLGPGNQPQHF. The CDR3 nucleotides read TGCGCCAGCAGCTTGGGGCCAGGGAATCAGCCCCAGCATTTT.

The table lists this clonotype with many counts. The chain is built from TRBV12-3 or TRBV12-4 and TRBJ1-5; TRBD1 might be the D (5 bases). CDR3 length: 12 residues. The V gene lost 2 bases and the J gene lost 10 bases, with 9 bases spanning the gap. As DNA, the CDR3 is TGTGCCAGCAGTTTACCTCGGGGCCCCCAGCATTTT. It is translated as CASSLPRGPQHF.

The chain uses TRBV28 and TRBJ2-2, with 7 positions matching TRBD1. The junction had 8 bases not matched to a gene; V was cut back by 6 bases and J by 4 bases. The CDR3 totals 15 residues. Per germline, CDR1 MDHEN and CDR2 SYDVKM. CDR3 in amino acids: CASSRGTAATGELFF. The CDR3 coding sequence is TGTGCCAGCAGCCGAGGGACAGCAGCCACCGGGGAGCTGTTTTTT.

V is TRBV19 and J is TRBJ1-5; TRBD1 matches 9 bases. CDR3 length: 16 residues. Trimming removed 4 bases from V and 6 bases from J; junction bases left unmatched: 10. The V gene's germline CDR1 is LNHDA and CDR2 SQIVND (reference sequence). The CDR3, as DNA: TGTGCCAGTAGTAACGCCGGGACAGGGTCGGGTCAGCCCCAGCATTTT. Its translation is CASSNAGTGSGQPQHF.

This clonotype was counted between two and nine times. The V call is TRBV20-1, the J call TRBJ2-7, with a tentative D call TRBD2 (7 bases). Germline V gene lookup returns CDR1 DFQATT and CDR2 SNEGSKA (reference sequence). The CDR3 sequence is 14 residues long. V shed 6 bases and J shed 7 bases, with 22 bases lying between them. The DNA for the CDR3 is TGCAGTGCCACCGGGACTACAGGGTCCTGGGAGCAGTACTTC. This translates into CSATGTTGSWEQYF.

The CDR3 bases are TGTGCCAGCAGCACAGGGTTGGGGTTTACGAACACTGAAGCTTTCTTT. Encoded protein: CASSTGLGFTNTEAFF. V and J are TRBV6-1 and TRBJ1-1; D is possibly TRBD1 (6 bases). This CDR3 comprises 16 residues. The ends were cut back, 6 bases at V and 1 base at J, with 18 bases in the middle. CDR1 and CDR2 (germline): MNHNS, SASEGT.

This clonotype came up many times. The gene calls are TRBV7-6 and TRBJ2-3; D might be TRBD1 or TRBD2, each matching 5 bases. The CDR3 extends over 21 amino acids. Germline values: CDR1 SGHVS, CDR2 FNYEAQ. Trimming shortened V by 1 base and J by 1 base, and 27 bases separated the two germline ends. The CDR3 DNA follows: TGTGCCAGCAGCTTAGTTCGTAGGAAGAACGGGACCGTATTGGGCACAGATACGCAGTATTTT. Its translation is CASSLVRRKNGTVLGTDTQYF.